The sequence of this T cell receptor beta chain was determined in a study of CD8 T cells in ankylosing spondylitis. This clonotype occurred a few times. What it recognizes is unknown. This CDR3 has 18 residues. Losses at the gene ends were 1 base for V and 1 base for J; bases not matched to a gene: 10. Looked up from germline, CDR1 is SGHAT and CDR2 is FQNNGV. Quantitative 5'-RACE with molecular barcodes generated TCR beta libraries. TCRdb passed the 5' RACE reads through MiXCR, listing each CDR3 protein once. The sample yields under 450,000 distinct CDR3 sequences, roughly 15% seen once. The study, taken as a whole, reports: Significant enrichment of disease-linked clones was reported in matched ankylosing spondylitis synovial fluid. What appeared characteristic of ankylosing spondylitis blood was a TCR beta motif of about eight highly homologous variants. Earlier literature documents some of the motif variants in reactive arthritis synovial fluid and blood. Clones that were linked to disease were CD8+ and were relatively rare in peripheral blood.

The V call is TRBV11-2, the J call TRBJ1-1, with TRBD1 matching over 9 bases. Sequencing used blood, either unsorted or a sorted T cell fraction (not recorded which). The receptor's source is a male donor with ankylosing spondylitis. The CDR3 sequence is CASSLVFGTGKTNTEAFF. The CDR3 DNA reads TGTGCCAGCAGCTTAGTTTTCGGGACAGGGAAAACGAACACTGAAGCTTTCTTT.